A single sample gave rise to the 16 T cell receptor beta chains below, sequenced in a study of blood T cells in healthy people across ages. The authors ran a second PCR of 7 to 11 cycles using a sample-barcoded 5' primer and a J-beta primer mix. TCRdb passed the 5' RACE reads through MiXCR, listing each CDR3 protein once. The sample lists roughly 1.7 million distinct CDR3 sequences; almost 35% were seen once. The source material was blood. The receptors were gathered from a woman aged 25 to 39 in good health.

In nucleotides, the CDR3 is TGTGCCAGCAGACTCCTAGGGGAGGCTGAAGCTTTCTTT. This gives the protein CASRLLGEAEAFF. J is TRBJ1-1 and V is TRBV7-9; perhaps TRBD1 as D (5 bases). The germline V and J ends were trimmed by 6 bases and 6 bases, with 14 bases remaining between them. This CDR3 has 13 residues. From germline, CDR1 is SEHNR and CDR2 FQNEAQ (reference sequence).

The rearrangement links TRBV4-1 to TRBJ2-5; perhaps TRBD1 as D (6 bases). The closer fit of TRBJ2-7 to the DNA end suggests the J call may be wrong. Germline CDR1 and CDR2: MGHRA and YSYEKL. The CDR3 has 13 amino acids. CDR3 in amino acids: CASGTYRVTEQYF. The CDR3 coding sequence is TGCGCCAGCGGCACCTACAGGGTTACCGAGCAGTACTTC.

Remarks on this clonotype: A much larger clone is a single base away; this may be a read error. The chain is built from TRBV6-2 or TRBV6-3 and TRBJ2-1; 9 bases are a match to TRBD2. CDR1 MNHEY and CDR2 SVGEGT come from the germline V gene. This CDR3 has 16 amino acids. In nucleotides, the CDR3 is TGTACCAGCAGTTACTCGAGAGCGGGAGGACTGGATGAGCAGTTCTTC. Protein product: CTSSYSRAGGLDEQFF.

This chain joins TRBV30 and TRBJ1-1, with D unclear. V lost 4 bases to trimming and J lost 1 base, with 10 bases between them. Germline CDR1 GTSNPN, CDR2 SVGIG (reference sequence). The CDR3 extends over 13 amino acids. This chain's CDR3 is CAWKAGSNTEAFF. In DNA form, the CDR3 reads TGTGCCTGGAAGGCAGGATCGAACACTGAAGCTTTCTTT.

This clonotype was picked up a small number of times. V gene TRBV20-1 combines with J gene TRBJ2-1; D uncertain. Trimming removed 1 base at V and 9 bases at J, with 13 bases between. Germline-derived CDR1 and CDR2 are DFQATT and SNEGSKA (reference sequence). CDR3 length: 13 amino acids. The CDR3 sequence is CSARVGDVGEQFF. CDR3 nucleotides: TGCAGTGCTAGAGTTGGGGATGTGGGTGAGCAGTTCTTC.

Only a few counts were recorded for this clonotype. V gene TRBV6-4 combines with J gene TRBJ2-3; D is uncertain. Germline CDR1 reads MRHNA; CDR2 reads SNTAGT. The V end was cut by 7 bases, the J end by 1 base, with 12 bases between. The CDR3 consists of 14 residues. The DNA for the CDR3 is TGTGCCAGCACTTTTCTCCCGGGCACAGATACGCAGTATTTT. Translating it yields CASTFLPGTDTQYF.

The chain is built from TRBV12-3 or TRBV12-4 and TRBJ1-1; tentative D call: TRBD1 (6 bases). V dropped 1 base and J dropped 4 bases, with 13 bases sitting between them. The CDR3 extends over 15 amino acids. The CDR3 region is CASSLGRGRSTEAFF. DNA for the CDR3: TGTGCCAGCAGTTTAGGCAGGGGACGGAGCACTGAAGCTTTCTTT.

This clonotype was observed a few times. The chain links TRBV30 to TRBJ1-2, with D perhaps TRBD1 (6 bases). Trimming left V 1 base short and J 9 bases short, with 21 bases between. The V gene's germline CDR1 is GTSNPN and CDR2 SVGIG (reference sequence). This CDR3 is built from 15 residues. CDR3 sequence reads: CAWSGTPGTQGSYTF. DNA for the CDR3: TGTGCCTGGAGTGGAACCCCCGGGACCCAGGGGAGCTACACCTTC. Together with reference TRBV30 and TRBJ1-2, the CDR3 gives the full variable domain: SQTIHQWPATLVQPVGSPLSLECTVEGTSNPNLYWYRQAAGRGLQLLFYSVGIGQISSEVPQNLSASRPQDRQFILSSKKLLLSDSGFYLCAWSGTPGTQGSYTFGSGTRLTVV.

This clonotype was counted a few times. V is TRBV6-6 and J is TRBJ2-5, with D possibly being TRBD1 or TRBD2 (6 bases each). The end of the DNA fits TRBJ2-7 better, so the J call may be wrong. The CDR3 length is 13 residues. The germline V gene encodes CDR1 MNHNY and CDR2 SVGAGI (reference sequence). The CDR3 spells CASRRDTTCEQYF. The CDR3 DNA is TGTGCCAGCAGGCGGGACACTACCTGCGAGCAGTACTTC.

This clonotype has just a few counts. The CDR3 here is CASSRWETASYGYTF. For the CDR3, the DNA is TGTGCCAGCAGTCGATGGGAGACGGCGAGCTATGGCTACACCTTC. The chain is built from TRBV28 and TRBJ1-2; D call uncertain. Trimming pared 5 bases from V and 4 bases from J, leaving 17 bases between. CDR3 length equals 15 residues. CDR1 and CDR2 from the germline V gene are MDHEN and SYDVKM.

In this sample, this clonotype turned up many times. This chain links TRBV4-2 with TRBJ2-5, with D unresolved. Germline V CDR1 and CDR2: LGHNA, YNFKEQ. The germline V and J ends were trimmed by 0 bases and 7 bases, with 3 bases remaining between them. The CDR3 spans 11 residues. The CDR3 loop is CASSQDGTQYF. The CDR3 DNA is TGTGCCAGCAGCCAAGATGGGACCCAGTACTTC.

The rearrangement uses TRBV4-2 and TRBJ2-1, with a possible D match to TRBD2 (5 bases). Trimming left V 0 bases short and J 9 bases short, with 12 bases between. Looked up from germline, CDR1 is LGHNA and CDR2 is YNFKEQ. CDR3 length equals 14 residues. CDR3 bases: TGTGCCAGCAGCCAAGATCGGGGTTCAGGTGAGCAGTTCTTC. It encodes CASSQDRGSGEQFF.

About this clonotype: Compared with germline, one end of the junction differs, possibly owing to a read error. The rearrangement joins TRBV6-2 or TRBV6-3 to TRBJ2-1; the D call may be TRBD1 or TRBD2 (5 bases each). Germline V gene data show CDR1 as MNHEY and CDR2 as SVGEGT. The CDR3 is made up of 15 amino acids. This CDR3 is CASSYRGPNYSEQFF. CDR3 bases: TGTGCCAGCAGTTACCGGGGCCCGAACTACAGTGAGCAGTTCTTC.

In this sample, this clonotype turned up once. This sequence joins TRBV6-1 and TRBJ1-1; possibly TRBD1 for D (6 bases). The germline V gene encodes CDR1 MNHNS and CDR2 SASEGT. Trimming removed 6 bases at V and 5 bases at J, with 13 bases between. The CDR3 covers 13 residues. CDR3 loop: CASRLTGRTEAFF. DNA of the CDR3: TGTGCCAGCAGACTGACAGGACGAACTGAAGCTTTCTTT.

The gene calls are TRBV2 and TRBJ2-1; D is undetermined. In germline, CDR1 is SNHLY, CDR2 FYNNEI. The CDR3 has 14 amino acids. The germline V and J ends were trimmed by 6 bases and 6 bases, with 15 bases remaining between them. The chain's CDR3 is CASSPNGNGNEQFF. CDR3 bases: TGTGCCAGCAGCCCCAATGGGAATGGCAATGAGCAGTTCTTC.

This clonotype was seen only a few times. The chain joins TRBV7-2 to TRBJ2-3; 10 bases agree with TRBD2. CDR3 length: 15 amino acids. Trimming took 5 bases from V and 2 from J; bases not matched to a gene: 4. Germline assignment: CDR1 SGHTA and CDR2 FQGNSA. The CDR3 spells CASSVSGRLTDTQYF. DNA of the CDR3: TGTGCCAGCAGCGTTAGCGGGAGGCTCACAGATACGCAGTATTTT.